The rows below give T cell receptor beta chains drawn from one sample of a study of OX40 agonist ivuxolimab in advanced cancers. Sequencing used immunoSEQ multiplex PCR; TCRdb keeps in-frame clones, though not all of them. The sample consists of around 62,000 clones, 70% to 90% of them appearing once. The specimen comprised CD4+ or CD8+ T cells sorted from blood, sampled in a trial of the OX40 agonist ivuxolimab. The receptors derive from an adult with an advanced solid tumor such as melanoma, head and neck, liver or kidney cancer. The CDR3 runs from the conserved cysteine through the conserved F or W. Clone size is stated in some rows and not others, as once, few, many or a class when expanded.

15,TRBV11-2,TRBJ1-3,-,CASSSQVVSGNTIYF
18,TRBV11-2,TRBJ2-3,-,CASSSLIRRGSYTDTQYF
16,TRBV19,TRBJ1-2,-,CASSIAEQGTNYGYTF
14,TRBV13,TRBJ2-5,-,CASSSTVTGGVQYF
18,TRBV5-5,TRBJ1-3,-,CASSLAPRRQGAGNTIYF
13,TRBV7-2,TRBJ2-2,-,CASSLAHSGELFF
15,TRBV15,TRBJ1-5,few,CATSRDNSYNQPQHF
16,TRBV5-1,TRBJ2-3,-,CASSLGQRGSTDTQYF
14,TRBV6-5,TRBJ1-5,-,CASSYDRGNQPQHF
13,TRBV18,TRBJ1-1,-,CASSSGPDTEAFF
13,TRBV11-2,TRBJ1-1,-,CASSLVRDTEAFF
17,TRBV13,TRBJ1-3,-,CASSFSWDTTSGNTIYF
13,TRBV7-2,TRBJ1-5,few,CASSYRGEQPQHF
15,TRBV5-4,TRBJ1-4,-,CASSPMGDSQEKLFF
15,TRBV7-9,TRBJ1-2,-,CASSLWGEGLYGYTF
17,TRBV13,TRBJ1-3,-,CASSLQILQGVGNTIYF
16,TRBV11-2,TRBJ2-4,-,CASSLTSGTVGNIQYF
16,TRBV6-1,TRBJ2-7,-,CASSETVWDRAYEQYF
12,TRBV2,TRBJ1-2,-,CASSREGYGYTF
17,TRBV18,TRBJ2-3,-,CASSPPVEHSSTDTQYF
15,TRBV25-1,TRBJ1-5,-,CASSPTGTGLQPQHF
16,TRBV7-3,TRBJ2-2,-,CASSISGTPNTGELFF
15,TRBV5-1,TRBJ1-5,-,CASSLEGQGNQPQHF
18,TRBV9,TRBJ2-3,-,CASSVAAGRALSTDTQYF